The rows below give T cell receptor beta chains drawn from one sample of a study of blood T cell repertoires in COVID-19. TCRdb keeps only in-frame clones here, not all; method: immunoSEQ multiplex PCR. The table lists some 380,000 clones, almost 90% of them singletons. Specimen: peripheral blood. Every receptor here comes from a man aged 18 to 35 with active or convalescent COVID-19. The CDR3 runs from the conserved cysteine through the conserved F or W. D genes are given only for firm matches. Rows give clone size only sometimes, using once, few, many, or a class for an expanded clone.

j_gene,len,v_gene,abundance,d_gene,CDR3nt,CDR3aa
TRBJ1-4,14,TRBV6-5,.,TRBD1,TGTGCCAGCAGTTACGGGGACAGGGGTGAAAAACTGTTTTTT,CASSYGDRGEKLFF
TRBJ2-3,14,TRBV18,.,TRBD2,TGTGCCAGCTCACCACCGGGGACTAGCGGTACGCAGTATTTT,CASSPPGTSGTQYF
TRBJ1-1,15,TRBV6-2/TRBV6-3,.,TRBD1,TGTGCCAGCAGTTACTCTACTACAGGGGGCAGGGAAGCTTTCTTT,CASSYSTTGGREAFF
TRBJ1-2,15,TRBV9,.,.,TGTGCCAGCAGCGACCAGACAGCTGAGTCCTATGGCTACACCTTC,CASSDQTAESYGYTF
TRBJ2-3,15,TRBV18,.,TRBD2,TGTGCCAGCTCACCACCGACTAGCGGGGGGGATACGCAGTATTTT,CASSPPTSGGDTQYF
TRBJ1-2,16,TRBV4-3,.,.,TGCGCCAGCAGCCAAGAGGTTATAGATAGCCCCTATGGCTACACCTTC,CASSQEVIDSPYGYTF
TRBJ2-1,19,TRBV21-1,.,.,TGTGCCAGCAGCATAACTCAGAGGGGGGCTAGCGGCTCCTACAATGAGCAGTTCTTC,CASSITQRGASGSYNEQFF
TRBJ1-1,19,TRBV6-2/TRBV6-3,.,.,TGTGCCAGCAGTTACCCCCGATTGGGAGAGCCCTTCATGAACACTGAAGCTTTCTTT,CASSYPRLGEPFMNTEAFF
TRBJ1-4,14,TRBV7-9,once,.,TGTGCCAGCAGCTTCTTTAGGGGGAATGAAAAACTGTTTTTT,CASSFFRGNEKLFF
TRBJ2-7,17,TRBV10-3,.,.,TGTGCCATCAGTGAGTCCTGGCCCGGGGAGTCTACGTCTGGGCAGTACTTC,CAISESWPGESTSGQYF
TRBJ1-4,16,TRBV3-1/TRBV3-2,.,.,TGTGCCAGCAGCCAGGGGGGGGGCAACACTAATGAAAAACTGTTTTTT,CASSQGGGNTNEKLFF
TRBJ1-1,13,TRBV29-1,.,.,TGCAGCGTTGAGGGGGGGCAGGGCAACGAAGCTTTCTTT,CSVEGGQGNEAFF
TRBJ2-1,16,TRBV11-3,.,.,TGTGCCAGCAGCCGCCGGCAGGAGGGGGCTTACAATGAGCAGTTCTTC,CASSRRQEGAYNEQFF
TRBJ2-3,15,TRBV6-6,.,TRBD2,TGTGCCAGCAGTTCCCATAGCGGGGGCACAGATACGCAGTATTTT,CASSSHSGGTDTQYF
TRBJ1-6,19,TRBV9,.,.,TGTGCCAGCAGCGTAGAGGCCGGACAGCAGCGCTCCTATAATTCACCCCTCCACTTT,CASSVEAGQQRSYNSPLHF
TRBJ1-4,16,TRBV28,.,.,TGTGCCAGCAGTTTCGTAGGAGGCGCAACTAATGAAAAACTGTTTTTT,CASSFVGGATNEKLFF
TRBJ2-3,16,TRBV7-2,.,TRBD2,TGTGCCAGCAGCCAAGCCAGGCGGGGGGCCACGGATACGCAGTATTTT,CASSQARRGATDTQYF
TRBJ1-5,14,TRBV5-5,once,TRBD1,TGTGCCAGCAGCCTTGACAGGGGAGATCAGCCCCAGCATTTT,CASSLDRGDQPQHF
TRBJ1-2,14,TRBV6-5,.,.,TGTGCCAGCAACTTACAGGGACACATCTATGGCTACACCTTC,CASNLQGHIYGYTF
TRBJ2-2,15,TRBV5-1,.,.,TGCGCCAGCAGCTTGGAACAGGGTAACACCGGGGAGCTGTTTTTT,CASSLEQGNTGELFF
TRBJ1-1,15,TRBV6-5,.,TRBD1,TGTGCCAGCAGTTACGGAACAGGGGCCAACACTGAAGCTTTCTTT,CASSYGTGANTEAFF
TRBJ2-1,15,TRBV6-6,.,TRBD2,TGTGCCAGCAGTTACGGCCTAGCGGTGGACAATGAGCAGTTCTTC,CASSYGLAVDNEQFF
TRBJ1-3,15,TRBV2,.,.,TGTGCCAGCAGGCTAAAGGACAACTCTGGAAACACCATATATTTT,CASRLKDNSGNTIYF
TRBJ2-1,17,TRBV4-1,.,.,TGCGCCAGCAGCCATCCCACCGGAGGGAGCTCCTACAATGAGCAGTTCTTC,CASSHPTGGSSYNEQFF
TRBJ2-7,14,TRBV6-4,once,TRBD1,TGTGCCGTCGGGTATGGACAGGGGGCTGGCGAGCAGTACTTC,CAVGYGQGAGEQYF
TRBJ1-5,16,TRBV27,.,.,TGTGCCAGCAGTTTATCGGGGACATATTACAATCAGCCCCAGCATTTT,CASSLSGTYYNQPQHF
TRBJ1-6,12,TRBV3-1/TRBV3-2,.,.,TGTGCCAGCCGACAGCAAAATTCACCCCTCCACTTT,CASRQQNSPLHF
TRBJ2-7,13,TRBV6-5,.,TRBD1,TGTGCCAGCAGCCTCGGACAGGGGTACGAGCAGTACTTC,CASSLGQGYEQYF
TRBJ1-5,17,TRBV27,.,TRBD1,TGTGCCAGCAGTCTCACAGGAGGGGGCGCGGACAATCAGCCCCAGCATTTT,CASSLTGGGADNQPQHF
TRBJ2-7,19,TRBV15,.,TRBD2,TGTGCCACCAGCAGAGATACAGGCAAGACTAGCGGGAACTCCTACGAGCAGTACTTC,CATSRDTGKTSGNSYEQYF
TRBJ2-2,13,TRBV5-6,.,.,TGTGCCAGCAGCTTGTTCTCCTCGGGGGAGCTGTTTTTT,CASSLFSSGELFF
TRBJ1-2,17,TRBV5-5,.,.,TGTGCCAGCAGCTTGGGGCTTCAGGGGCCACAGCGCAATGGCTACACCTTC,CASSLGLQGPQRNGYTF
TRBJ1-2,14,TRBV5-5,once,.,TGTGCCAGCAGCTCTCAGCAGGGCTACTATGGCTACACCTTC,CASSSQQGYYGYTF
TRBJ1-1,15,TRBV7-3,.,TRBD1,TGTGCCAGCAGGAAATGGGACAGAGTGAACACTGAAGCTTTCTTT,CASRKWDRVNTEAFF
TRBJ1-2,14,TRBV5-5,.,.,TGTGCCAGCAGCTTTGGGCGGGGAAACTATGGCTACACCTTC,CASSFGRGNYGYTF
TRBJ1-5,15,TRBV6-5,.,TRBD1,TGTGCCAGCAGTAGAGGACAGGGGGGCAATCAGCCCCAGCATTTT,CASSRGQGGNQPQHF
TRBJ1-2,13,TRBV10-3,.,.,TGTGCCATCACCAGCCCGACAAACTATGGCTACACCTTC,CAITSPTNYGYTF
TRBJ1-4,17,TRBV24-1,.,TRBD1,TGTGCCACCAGTGACCGCCCGGGACAGGGGTTTTATGAAAAACTGTTTTTT,CATSDRPGQGFYEKLFF
TRBJ2-7,12,TRBV11-3,few,.,TGTGCCAGCAGCGAGACCAAGGGGGAGCAGTACTTC,CASSETKGEQYF
TRBJ2-3,13,TRBV25-1,.,TRBD2,TGTGCCAGCAGTGACGCGACTAGCTTATCGCAGTATTTT,CASSDATSLSQYF
TRBJ1-2,13,TRBV7-9,.,.,TGTGCCAGCCAAACGGGGGACTATGGCGGCTACACCTTC,CASQTGDYGGYTF
TRBJ2-5,12,TRBV11-1,.,TRBD2,TGTGCCAGCAGTCGGGGGGTAGAGACCCAGTACTTC,CASSRGVETQYF
TRBJ2-5,13,TRBV11-2,.,.,TGTGCCAGCAGCCTACGGGGGTCAGAGACCCAGTACTTC,CASSLRGSETQYF
TRBJ1-2,14,TRBV27,.,.,TGTGCCAGCAGTTCCCGGGGAGCTAACTATGGCTACACCTTC,CASSSRGANYGYTF
TRBJ1-3,16,TRBV29-1,few,TRBD1,TGCAGCGTTAAAACCGGGACAGTCTCCTCTGGAAACACCATATATTTT,CSVKTGTVSSGNTIYF
TRBJ2-5,12,TRBV2,.,.,TGTGCCAGCAGTGGAGGGTTCGAGACCCAGTACTTC,CASSGGFETQYF
TRBJ2-1,18,TRBV6-2/TRBV6-3,.,TRBD2,TGTGCCAGCAGTTCGGGACTAGCGGGGCTATACTCCTACAATGAGCAGTTCTTC,CASSSGLAGLYSYNEQFF
TRBJ1-1,14,TRBV19,.,TRBD1,TGTGCCAGTAGTATACTGGGACAGCACACTGAAGCTTTCTTT,CASSILGQHTEAFF
TRBJ2-7,15,TRBV5-1,.,TRBD1,TGCGCCAGCAGCTTGGGACAGGGGGCTTCCTACGAGCAGTACTTC,CASSLGQGASYEQYF
TRBJ1-5,15,TRBV7-2,.,TRBD1,TGTGCCAGCAGCCTAGGGACAGGGGGTCATCAGCCCCAGCATTTT,CASSLGTGGHQPQHF
TRBJ1-5,17,TRBV21-1,.,.,TGTGCCAGCAGCAAAGAGGGAGAGAGCTATAGCAATCAGCCCCAGCATTTT,CASSKEGESYSNQPQHF
TRBJ1-3,17,TRBV19,once,.,TGTGCCAGTAGTATGAACTGGGACACCCCGCCTGGAAACACCATATATTTT,CASSMNWDTPPGNTIYF